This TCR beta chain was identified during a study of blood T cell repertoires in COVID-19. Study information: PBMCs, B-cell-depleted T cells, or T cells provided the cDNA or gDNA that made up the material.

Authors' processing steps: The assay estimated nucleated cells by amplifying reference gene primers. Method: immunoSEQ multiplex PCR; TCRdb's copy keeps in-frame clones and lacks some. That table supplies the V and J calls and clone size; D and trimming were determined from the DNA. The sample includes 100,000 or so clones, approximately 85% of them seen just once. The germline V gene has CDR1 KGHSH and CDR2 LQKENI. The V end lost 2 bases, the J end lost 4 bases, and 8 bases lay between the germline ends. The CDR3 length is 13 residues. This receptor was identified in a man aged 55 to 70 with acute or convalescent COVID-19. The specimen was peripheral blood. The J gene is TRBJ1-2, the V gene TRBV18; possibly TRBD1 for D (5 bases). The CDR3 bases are TGTGCCAGCTCACCAGACAGACCCTATGGCTACACCTTC. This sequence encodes CASSPDRPYGYTF.